The 17 T cell receptor beta chains listed next were all sequenced from one sample in a study of blood T cells in healthy people across ages. A second PCR, run for roughly 7 to 12 cycles, used a sample-barcoded 5' primer plus a J-beta primer mix. Using its own MiXCR run on the 5' RACE reads, TCRdb lists one record per CDR3 protein. The sample contains roughly 560,000 distinct CDR3 sequences, around 24% of which appear only once. These sequences were also reported in another study, on T cells of mothers and their children.

Sequencing was performed on blood. The source of these receptors is a boy under 18 in good health.

This clonotype has only a few counts. The V gene is TRBV9, the J gene TRBJ2-5; TRBD2 matches 10 bases. V lost 0 bases, J lost 3 bases, and 8 bases stayed unmatched. The CDR3 contains 17 residues. Germline-derived CDR1 and CDR2 are SGDLS and YYNGEE. Written as DNA, the CDR3 is TGTGCCAGCAGCGTAGGCCTAGCGGGAGCTTCAAAAGAGACCCAGTACTTC. Amino acid sequence: CASSVGLAGASKETQYF.

V is TRBV4-2 and J is TRBJ2-3, with D possibly matching TRBD2 (5 bases). The ends were cut back, 0 bases at V and 4 bases at J, with 11 bases in the middle. Germline CDR1 and CDR2: LGHNA and YNFKEQ. CDR3 length: 15 amino acids. The CDR3 here is CASSQDVRGSDTQYF. The CDR3 nucleotides are TGTGCCAGCAGCCAAGATGTTCGGGGTTCAGATACGCAGTATTTT.

Notes on this clonotype: Likely a read error: the CDR3 ends without its conserved phenylalanine or tryptophan. The DNA is omitted, as the CDR3 cannot be located on it reliably, and the CDR3 follows TCRdb's listing. The chain couples TRBV7-9 to TRBJ2-5; the table's D call, TRBD1, was not checked against the DNA. Germline CDR1 is SEHNR and CDR2 is FQNEAQ (reference sequence). The CDR3 length equals 13 residues, ends included. CDR3: CASSFALGQGIAL.

This clonotype turned up a few times. The J gene is TRBJ2-1, the V gene TRBV27, with D tentatively TRBD1 (5 bases). The J call is in doubt because the DNA end fits TRBJ2-7 better. Germline V gene lookup returns CDR1 MNHEY and CDR2 SMNVEV (reference sequence). This CDR3 region has 14 residues. Here the CDR3 reads CASAFGRVGYEQYF. Written as DNA, the CDR3 is TGTGCCAGCGCCTTCGGCAGGGTTGGCTACGAGCAGTACTTC.

For this clonotype: A read error may account for a junction end that differs from germline. This chain joins TRBV5-5 and TRBJ2-7; a weak D match, TRBD1 (5 bases). Looked up from germline, CDR1 is SGHKS and CDR2 is YYEKEE (reference sequence). The CDR3 loop spans 14 amino acids. This CDR3 reads CASSLGMDTYEQCF. The DNA of the CDR3 is TGTGCCAGCAGCTTGGGAATGGACACCTACGAGCAGTGCTTC.

This clonotype has more than one count but fewer than ten. The chain links TRBV20-1 to TRBJ1-3, with 8 bases aligning to TRBD1. Losses at the gene ends were 4 bases for V and 3 bases for J; bases not matched to a gene: 2. The CDR3 totals 13 residues. CDR1 is DFQATT and CDR2 is SNEGSKA in the germline V gene (reference sequence). The CDR3 region has the DNA TGCAGTGCTACGACAGGGGTTGGAAACACCATATATTTT. This gives the protein CSATTGVGNTIYF.

This clonotype was picked up a small number of times. The chain combines TRBV7-9 with TRBJ2-7; D remains unclear. V lost 0 bases, J lost 6 bases, and 9 bases lay in between. The CDR3 is made up of 13 amino acids. CDR1 is SEHNR and CDR2 is FQNEAQ in the germline V gene (reference sequence). CDR3 nucleotides: TGTGCCAGCAGCTTAGCAATGTCGGGCGAGCAGTACTTC. Translating it yields CASSLAMSGEQYF. Looking up the rest from reference TRBV7-9 and TRBJ2-7 gives the full variable domain: DTGVSQNPRHKITKRGQNVTFRCDPISEHNRLYWYRQTLGQGPEFLTYFQNEAQLEKSRLLSDRFSAERPKGSFSTLEIQRTEQGDSAMYLCASSLAMSGEQYFGPGTRLTVT.

The CDR3 protein is CSVRDSAVHEQYF. DNA of the CDR3: TGCAGCGTAAGGGACTCCGCTGTACACGAGCAGTACTTC. The rearrangement joins TRBV29-1 to TRBJ2-7, with D perhaps TRBD2 (6 bases). Germline V gene lookup returns CDR1 SQVTM and CDR2 ANQGSEA. The CDR3 loop spans 13 amino acids. Trimming took off 6 bases at V and 5 bases at J, with 17 bases between the two ends.

As for this clonotype: Compared with germline, one end of the junction differs, possibly owing to a read error. This chain joins TRBV7-8 and TRBJ2-6, with 7 bases identical to TRBD2. The CDR3 is 19 residues long. Per germline, CDR1 SGHVS and CDR2 FQNEAQ. The CDR3 here is CASSSPTIAGLSGANVPTF. The CDR3 nucleotides read TGTGCCAGCAGCTCACCAACCATAGCGGGCCTATCTGGGGCCAACGTCCCGACTTTC.

The CDR3 DNA follows: TGTGCCAGCAGCCTGGGACAGGCGAACGGTTGGGGCACTGAAGCTTTCTTT. Protein: CASSLGQANGWGTEAFF. The chain carries TRBV5-5 and TRBJ1-1; TRBD1 agrees at 8 bases. The junction had 15 bases not matched to a gene; V was cut back by 4 bases and J by 4 bases. The germline gives CDR1 SGHKS, CDR2 YYEKEE (reference sequence). The CDR3 runs to 17 residues.

The chain recombines TRBV7-2 with TRBJ2-3; D is unclear. The length of the CDR3 is 14 residues. Germline CDR1 reads SGHTA; CDR2 reads FQGNSA. V shed 0 bases and J shed 6 bases, with 10 bases lying between them. CDR3 amino acids: CASSLAPNSDTQYF. The CDR3 DNA reads as TGTGCCAGCAGCTTAGCGCCGAACTCCGATACGCAGTATTTT. Drawing the rest from reference TRBV7-2 and TRBJ2-3, the complete variable domain is GAGVSQSPSNKVTEKGKDVELRCDPISGHTALYWYRQSLGQGLEFLIYFQGNSAPDKSGLPSDRFSAERTGGSVSTLTIQRTQQEDSAVYLCASSLAPNSDTQYFGPGTRLTVL.

The V and J genes are TRBV7-2 and TRBJ1-3; unclear D gene. The CDR3 has 15 residues. V was cut by 1 base and J by 0 bases, with 7 bases left in between. From germline, CDR1 is SGHTA and CDR2 FQGNSA. The CDR3 bases are TGTGCCAGCAGCTTAGACGGAGGCTCTGGAAACACCATATATTTT. Translating it yields CASSLDGGSGNTIYF. Together with reference TRBV7-2 and TRBJ1-3, the CDR3 gives the full variable domain: GAGVSQSPSNKVTEKGKDVELRCDPISGHTALYWYRQSLGQGLEFLIYFQGNSAPDKSGLPSDRFSAERTGGSVSTLTIQRTQQEDSAVYLCASSLDGGSGNTIYFGEGSWLTVV.

This clonotype came up a few times. This chain links TRBV3-1 with TRBJ2-5; 10 nucleotides agree with TRBD2. TRBJ2-7 matches the DNA end more closely, so the J call is doubtful. The CDR3 is 16 residues long. Per the germline V gene, CDR1 is LGHDT and CDR2 is YNNKEL (reference sequence). The CDR3 protein is CASSNRTSGYAYEQYF. The CDR3 DNA follows: TGTGCCAGCAGCAATCGGACTAGCGGATATGCCTACGAGCAGTACTTC.

This clonotype has a handful of counts. V gene TRBV24-1 combines with J gene TRBJ2-7, with 10 bases that match TRBD1. The CDR3 length is 15 residues. Germline trimming cut 4 bases from V and 5 bases from J; bases unmatched to any gene: 7. Germline V CDR1 and CDR2: KGHDR, SFDVKD. In DNA, the CDR3 is TGTGCCACCAGTGACCCGGGGACAGGGGCGCACGAGCAGTACTTC. Protein: CATSDPGTGAHEQYF.

The chain employs TRBV11-2 and TRBJ2-3; 11 nucleotides align to TRBD2. Trimming removed 3 bases from V and 2 bases from J; junction bases left unmatched: 7. Germline CDR1 and CDR2: SGHAT and FQNNGV. The CDR3 contains 17 residues. Here the CDR3 DNA reads TGTGCCAGCAGCTTGTTTCTAGCGGGGGGCCTCACAGATACGCAGTATTTT. Its protein is CASSLFLAGGLTDTQYF. Combining the CDR3 with reference TRBV11-2 and TRBJ2-3 gives the whole variable domain EAGVAQSPRYKIIEKRQSVAFWCNPISGHATLYWYQQILGQGPKLLIQFQNNGVVDDSQLPKDRFSAERLKGVDSTLKIQPAKLEDSAVYLCASSLFLAGGLTDTQYFGPGTRLTVL.

The CDR3 region has the DNA TGTGCCAGCAGCTTGGGCGGGGGGCTGGATGAGCAGTTCTTC. Encoded protein: CASSLGGGLDEQFF. This chain joins TRBV7-3 and TRBJ2-1; TRBD2 matches at 8 bases. V was pared by 3 bases and J by 8 bases, with 6 bases of the junction left unmatched. This CDR3 is 14 amino acids long. Germline V gene sequence: CDR1 SGHTA, CDR2 FQGTGA. Complete variable domain (other parts from reference TRBV7-3 and TRBJ2-1): GAGVSQTPSNKVTEKGKYVELRCDPISGHTALYWYRQSLGQGPEFLIYFQGTGAADDSGLPNDRFFAVRPEGSVSTLKIQRTERGDSAVYLCASSLGGGLDEQFFGPGTRLTVL.

The gene calls are TRBV7-9 and TRBJ1-1; D is unresolved. The germline V gene encodes CDR1 SEHNR and CDR2 FQNEAQ (reference sequence). V gave up 1 base and J gave up 0 bases, with 9 bases separating them. The CDR3 spans 15 residues. The CDR3 region has the DNA TGTGCCAGCAGCTTAGGTGACGGGATGAACACTGAAGCTTTCTTT. Its translation is CASSLGDGMNTEAFF.